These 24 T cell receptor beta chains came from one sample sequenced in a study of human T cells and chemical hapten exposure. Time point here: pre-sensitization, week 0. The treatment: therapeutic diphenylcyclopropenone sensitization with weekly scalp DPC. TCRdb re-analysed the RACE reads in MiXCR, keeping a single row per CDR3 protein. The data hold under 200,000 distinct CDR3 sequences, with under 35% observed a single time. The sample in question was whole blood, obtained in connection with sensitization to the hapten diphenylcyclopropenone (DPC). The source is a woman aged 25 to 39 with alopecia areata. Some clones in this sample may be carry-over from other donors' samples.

The CDR3, as DNA: TGTGCCACCAGTGCAGACATAGGGGTCCCCGTCCTGACTTTC. Amino acid sequence: CATSADIGVPVLTF. The rearrangement uses TRBV24-1 and TRBJ2-6; weak D call: TRBD1 (5 bases). Germline V gene data show CDR1 as KGHDR and CDR2 as SFDVKD. This CDR3 is 14 amino acids long. V lost 5 bases, J lost 12 bases, and 16 bases lay in between.

The CDR3 region is CASSFQTITDTQYF. In nucleotides, the CDR3 is TGTGCCAGTAGTTTTCAGACCATCACAGATACGCAGTATTTT. The chain combines TRBV19 with TRBJ2-3; D unresolved. Trimming took 5 bases from V and 2 from J, leaving 11 bases between them. Germline-derived CDR1 and CDR2 are LNHDA and SQIVND (reference sequence). The CDR3 has 14 amino acids.

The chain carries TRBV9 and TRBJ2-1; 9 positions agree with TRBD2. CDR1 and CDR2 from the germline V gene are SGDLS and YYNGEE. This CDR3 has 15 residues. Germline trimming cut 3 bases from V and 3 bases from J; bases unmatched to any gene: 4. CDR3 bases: TGTGCCAGCAGCGCCGGGACTAGCAACTACAATGAGCAGTTCTTC. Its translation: CASSAGTSNYNEQFF.

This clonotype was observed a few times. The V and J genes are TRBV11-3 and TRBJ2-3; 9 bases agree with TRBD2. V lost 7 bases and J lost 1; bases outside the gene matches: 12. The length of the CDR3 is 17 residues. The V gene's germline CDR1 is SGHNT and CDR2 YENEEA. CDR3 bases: TGTGCCAGCACCCCCCCGCAGCGGGGGGTGGGCACAGATACGCAGTATTTT. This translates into CASTPPQRGVGTDTQYF.

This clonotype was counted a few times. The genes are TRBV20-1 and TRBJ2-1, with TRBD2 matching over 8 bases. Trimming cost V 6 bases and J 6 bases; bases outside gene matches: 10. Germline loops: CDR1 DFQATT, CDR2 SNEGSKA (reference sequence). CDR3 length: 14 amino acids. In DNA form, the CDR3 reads TGCAGTGCCGGTCCGGGACTAGGGTCCAATGAGCAGTTCTTC. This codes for CSAGPGLGSNEQFF.

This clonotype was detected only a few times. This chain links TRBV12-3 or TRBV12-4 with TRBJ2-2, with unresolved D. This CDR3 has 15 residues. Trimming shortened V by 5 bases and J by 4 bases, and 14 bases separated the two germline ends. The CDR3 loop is CASSARAPATGELFF. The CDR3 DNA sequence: TGTGCCAGCAGTGCCCGGGCCCCAGCCACCGGGGAGCTGTTTTTT.

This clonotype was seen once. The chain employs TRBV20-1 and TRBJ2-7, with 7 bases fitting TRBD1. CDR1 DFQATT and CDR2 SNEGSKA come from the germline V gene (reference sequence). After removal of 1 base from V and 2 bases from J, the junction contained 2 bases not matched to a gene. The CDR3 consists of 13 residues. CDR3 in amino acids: CSARVTGAYEQYF. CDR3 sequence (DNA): TGCAGTGCTAGAGTAACAGGGGCCTACGAGCAGTACTTC.

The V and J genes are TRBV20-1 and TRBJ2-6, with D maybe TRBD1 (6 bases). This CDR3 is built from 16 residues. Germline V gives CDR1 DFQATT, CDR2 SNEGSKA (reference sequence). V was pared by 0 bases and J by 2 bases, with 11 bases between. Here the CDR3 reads CSARETTGTGANVLTF. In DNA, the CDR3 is TGCAGTGCTAGAGAAACCACAGGGACTGGGGCCAACGTCCTGACTTTC.

The CDR3 DNA follows: TGTGCCAGCAGCTTAGCCCCGGGACTAGCGGCAGAGACCCAGTACTTC. It translates to CASSLAPGLAAETQYF. This chain links TRBV7-2 with TRBJ2-5, with 11 bases aligning to TRBD2. Losses at the gene ends were 0 bases for V and 4 bases for J; bases not matched to a gene: 4. The CDR3 contains 16 residues. Per germline, CDR1 SGHTA and CDR2 FQGNSA.

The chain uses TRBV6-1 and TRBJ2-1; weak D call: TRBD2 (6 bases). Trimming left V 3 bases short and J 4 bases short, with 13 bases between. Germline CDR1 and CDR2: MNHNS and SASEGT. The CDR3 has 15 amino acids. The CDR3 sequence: CASSETRGRYNEQFF. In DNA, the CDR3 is TGTGCCAGCAGTGAGACTAGGGGCCGGTACAATGAGCAGTTCTTC.

The CDR3 protein is CASKTIYEQYF. The CDR3 coding sequence is TGTGCCAGCAAGACTATCTACGAGCAGTACTTC. V usage is TRBV25-1 and J usage is TRBJ2-7, with D maybe TRBD2 (5 bases). Germline V gene lookup returns CDR1 MGHDK and CDR2 SYGVNS. The CDR3 sequence is 11 residues long. Trimming cost V 7 bases and J 3 bases, with 7 bases left between them.

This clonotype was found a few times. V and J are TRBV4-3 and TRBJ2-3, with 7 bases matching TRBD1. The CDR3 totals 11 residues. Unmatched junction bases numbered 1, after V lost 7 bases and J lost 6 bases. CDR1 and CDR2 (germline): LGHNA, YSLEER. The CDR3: CASKDRDTQYF. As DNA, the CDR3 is TGCGCCAGCAAGGACAGGGATACGCAGTATTTT.

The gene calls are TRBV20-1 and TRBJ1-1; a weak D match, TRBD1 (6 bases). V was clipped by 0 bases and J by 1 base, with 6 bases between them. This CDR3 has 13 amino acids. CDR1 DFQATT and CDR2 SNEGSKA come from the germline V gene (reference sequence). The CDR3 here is CSARDRGNTEAFF. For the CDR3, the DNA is TGCAGTGCTAGAGACAGGGGGAACACTGAAGCTTTCTTT.

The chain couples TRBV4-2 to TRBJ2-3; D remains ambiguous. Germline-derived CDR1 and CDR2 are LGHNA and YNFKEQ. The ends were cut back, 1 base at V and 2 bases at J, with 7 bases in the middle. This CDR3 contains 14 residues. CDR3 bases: TGTGCCAGCAGCCAAGGACTTACCACAGATACGCAGTATTTT. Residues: CASSQGLTTDTQYF.

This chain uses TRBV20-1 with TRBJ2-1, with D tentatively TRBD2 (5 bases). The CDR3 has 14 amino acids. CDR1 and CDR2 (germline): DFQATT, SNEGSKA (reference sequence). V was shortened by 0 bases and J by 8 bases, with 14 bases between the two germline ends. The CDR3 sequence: CSARDYGLGDEQFF. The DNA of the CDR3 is TGCAGTGCTAGAGATTACGGGCTCGGGGATGAGCAGTTCTTC.

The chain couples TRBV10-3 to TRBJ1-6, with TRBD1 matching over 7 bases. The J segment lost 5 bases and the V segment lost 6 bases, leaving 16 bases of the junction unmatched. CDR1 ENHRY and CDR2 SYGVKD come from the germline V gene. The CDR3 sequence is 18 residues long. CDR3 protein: CAISRQGVRRNDNSPLHF. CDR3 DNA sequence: TGTGCCATCAGCCGACAGGGTGTTCGCCGGAATGATAATTCACCCCTCCACTTT.

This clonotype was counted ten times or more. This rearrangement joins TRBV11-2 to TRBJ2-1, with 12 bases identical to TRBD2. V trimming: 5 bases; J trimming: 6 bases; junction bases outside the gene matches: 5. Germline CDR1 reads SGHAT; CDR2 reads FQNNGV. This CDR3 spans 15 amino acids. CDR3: CASSPRTSGANEQFF. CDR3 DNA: TGTGCCAGCAGCCCCAGGACTAGCGGGGCCAATGAGCAGTTCTTC.

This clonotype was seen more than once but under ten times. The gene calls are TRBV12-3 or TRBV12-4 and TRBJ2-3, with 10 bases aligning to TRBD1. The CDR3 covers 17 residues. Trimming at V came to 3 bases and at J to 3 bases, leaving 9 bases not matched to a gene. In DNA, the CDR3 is TGTGCCAGCAGTTTCACGGGACAGGGGATATATACAGATACGCAGTATTTT. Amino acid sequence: CASSFTGQGIYTDTQYF.

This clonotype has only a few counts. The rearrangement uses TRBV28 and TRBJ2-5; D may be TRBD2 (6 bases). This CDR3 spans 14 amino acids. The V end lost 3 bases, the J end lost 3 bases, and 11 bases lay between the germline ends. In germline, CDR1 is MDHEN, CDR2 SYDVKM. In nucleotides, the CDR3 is TGTGCCAGCAGTTTCCTTACGGGAGAAGAGACCCAGTACTTC. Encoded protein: CASSFLTGEETQYF. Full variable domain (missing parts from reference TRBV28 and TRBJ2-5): DVKVTQSSRYLVKRTGEKVFLECVQDMDHENMFWYRQDPGLGLRLIYFSYDVKMKEKGDIPEGYSVSREKKERFSLILESASTNQTSMYLCASSFLTGEETQYFGPGTRLLVL.

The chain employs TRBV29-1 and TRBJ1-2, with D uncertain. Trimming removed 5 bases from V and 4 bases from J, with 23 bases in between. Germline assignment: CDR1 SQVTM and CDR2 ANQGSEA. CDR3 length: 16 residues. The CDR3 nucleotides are TGCAGCGTTTTGTGGCCTAGTCCCGCGGCTTTCTATGGCTACACCTTC. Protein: CSVLWPSPAAFYGYTF.

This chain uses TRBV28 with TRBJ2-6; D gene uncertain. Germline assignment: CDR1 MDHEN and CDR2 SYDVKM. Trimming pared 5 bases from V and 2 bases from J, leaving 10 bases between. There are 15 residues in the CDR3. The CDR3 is CASSQSTPGANVLTF. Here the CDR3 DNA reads TGTGCCAGCAGTCAATCGACTCCTGGGGCCAACGTCCTGACTTTC. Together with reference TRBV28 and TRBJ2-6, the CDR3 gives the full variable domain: DVKVTQSSRYLVKRTGEKVFLECVQDMDHENMFWYRQDPGLGLRLIYFSYDVKMKEKGDIPEGYSVSREKKERFSLILESASTNQTSMYLCASSQSTPGANVLTFGAGSRLTVL.

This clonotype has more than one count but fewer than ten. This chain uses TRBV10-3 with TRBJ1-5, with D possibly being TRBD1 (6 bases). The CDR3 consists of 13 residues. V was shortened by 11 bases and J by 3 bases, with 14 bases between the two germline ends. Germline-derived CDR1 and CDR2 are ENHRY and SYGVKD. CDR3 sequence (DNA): TGTGCCGTAGGCGACAGGTTCAATCAGCCCCAGCATTTT. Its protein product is CAVGDRFNQPQHF.

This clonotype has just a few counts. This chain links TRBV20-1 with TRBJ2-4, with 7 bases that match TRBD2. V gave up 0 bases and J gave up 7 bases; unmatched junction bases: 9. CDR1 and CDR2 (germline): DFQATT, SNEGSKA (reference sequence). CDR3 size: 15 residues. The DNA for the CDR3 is TGCAGTGCTAGAGACGGGACTAAAGGGACGAACATTCAGTACTTC. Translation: CSARDGTKGTNIQYF.

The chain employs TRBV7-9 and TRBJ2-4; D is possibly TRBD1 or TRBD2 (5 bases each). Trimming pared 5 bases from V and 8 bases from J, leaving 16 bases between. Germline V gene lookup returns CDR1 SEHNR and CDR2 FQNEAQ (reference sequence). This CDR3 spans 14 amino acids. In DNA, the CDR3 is TGTGCCAGCAGCAGGAGACAGCTGGGGGACATTCAGTACTTC. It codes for CASSRRQLGDIQYF.